This TCR beta chain was sequenced during a study of blood T cell repertoires in COVID-19. The sample holds one count of this clone. J was trimmed by 6 bases and V by 4 bases; bases with no gene match: 10. Germline V gives CDR1 LNHDA, CDR2 SQIVND (reference sequence). The CDR3 length is 17 residues. How the authors handled the data: Scientists estimated how many nucleated cells there were by amplifying reference gene primers. This table comes from immunoSEQ multiplex PCR, and its TCRdb copy is limited to in-frame clones, with some not included. From that table come the V and J calls and clone size; the DNA was used to work out D and trimming. The profile covers approximately 240,000 clones, with 80% to 95% appearing a single time and under 2.5% taken by the ten largest. Donors were grouped by their self-reported clinical history.

The rearrangement links TRBV19 to TRBJ2-6, with 9 bases fitting TRBD1. Material for sequencing was PBMCs or T cells enriched from blood (not recorded which). The sequence was obtained from a woman under 30 who had recovered from COVID-19. The CDR3, as DNA: TGTGCCAGTAGTAGCTGGACAGGGGCGTCTCTGGCCAACGTCCTGACTTTC. As protein: CASSSWTGASLANVLTF.